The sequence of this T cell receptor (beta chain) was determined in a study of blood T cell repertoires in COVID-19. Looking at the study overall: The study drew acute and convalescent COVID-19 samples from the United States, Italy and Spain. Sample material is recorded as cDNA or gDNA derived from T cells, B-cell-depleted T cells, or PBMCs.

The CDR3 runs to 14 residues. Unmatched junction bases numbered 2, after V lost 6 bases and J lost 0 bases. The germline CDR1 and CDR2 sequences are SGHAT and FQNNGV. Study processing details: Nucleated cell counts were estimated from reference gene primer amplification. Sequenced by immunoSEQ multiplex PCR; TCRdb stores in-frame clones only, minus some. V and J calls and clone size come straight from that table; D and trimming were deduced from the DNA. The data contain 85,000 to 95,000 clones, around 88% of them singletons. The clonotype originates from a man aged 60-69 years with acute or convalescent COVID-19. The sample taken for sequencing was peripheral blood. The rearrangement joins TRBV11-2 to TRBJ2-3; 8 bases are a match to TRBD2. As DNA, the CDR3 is TGTGCCAGCAGTAGCGGGGTCAGCACAGATACGCAGTATTTT. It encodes CASSSGVSTDTQYF.